Sequencing of this T cell receptor beta chain was carried out in a study of a mutant IDH1 vaccine in newly diagnosed glioma. Time point here: week 47, end of study. Doses of 300 ug of mutant IDH1 20-mer peptide were given with topical imiquimod. A note on this clone: As yet, its antigen is unknown.

Here immunoSEQ multiplex PCR was the method, and the copy in TCRdb shows in-frame clones only, minus some. The sample consists of fewer than 45,000 clones, approximately 82% of them appearing once. This sample comprised PBMCs, obtained from a glioma patient whose treatment included an IDH1 peptide vaccine. This sequence originates from a man aged 18 to 29 with glioma. Some clones in this sample may be carry-over from other donors' samples.

The CDR3 coding sequence is TGTGCCTGCCTACCATACAGGGGAGAGTCTGAAGCTTTCTTT. Its protein is CACLPYRGESEAFF. The chain uses TRBV30 and TRBJ1-1, with 7 bases aligning to TRBD1. Germline trimming cut 6 bases from V and 6 bases from J; bases unmatched to any gene: 13. Looked up from germline, CDR1 is GTSNPN and CDR2 is SVGIG (reference sequence). This CDR3 has 14 residues. The full variable domain, with the rest looked up from reference TRBV30 and TRBJ1-1, is SQTIHQWPATLVQPVGSPLSLECTVEGTSNPNLYWYRQAAGRGLQLLFYSVGIGQISSEVPQNLSASRPQDRQFILSSKKLLLSDSGFYLCACLPYRGESEAFFGQGTRLTVV.